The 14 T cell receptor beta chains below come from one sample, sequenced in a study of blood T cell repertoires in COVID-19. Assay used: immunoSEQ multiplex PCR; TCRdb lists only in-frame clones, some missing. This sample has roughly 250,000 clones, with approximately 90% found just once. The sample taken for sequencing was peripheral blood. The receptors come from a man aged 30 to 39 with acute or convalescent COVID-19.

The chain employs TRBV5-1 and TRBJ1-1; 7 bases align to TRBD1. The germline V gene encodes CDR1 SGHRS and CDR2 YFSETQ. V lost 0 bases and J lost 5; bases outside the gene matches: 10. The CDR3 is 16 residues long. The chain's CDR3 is CASSLGGQALRTEAFF. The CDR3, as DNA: TGCGCCAGCAGCTTGGGAGGACAGGCTTTAAGGACTGAAGCTTTCTTT.

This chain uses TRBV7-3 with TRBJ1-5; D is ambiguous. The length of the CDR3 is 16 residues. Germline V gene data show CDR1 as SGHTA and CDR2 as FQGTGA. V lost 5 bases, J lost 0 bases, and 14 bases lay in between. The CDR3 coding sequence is TGTGCCAGCAGCCGAATAGGGAGTTATAGCAATCAGCCCCAGCATTTT. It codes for CASSRIGSYSNQPQHF.

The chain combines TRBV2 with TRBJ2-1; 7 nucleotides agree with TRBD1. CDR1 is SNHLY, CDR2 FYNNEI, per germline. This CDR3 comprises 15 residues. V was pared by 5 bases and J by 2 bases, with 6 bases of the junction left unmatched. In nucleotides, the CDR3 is TGTGCCAGCAGTCCACAGGGGTCCGCCTACAATGAGCAGTTCTTC. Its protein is CASSPQGSAYNEQFF.

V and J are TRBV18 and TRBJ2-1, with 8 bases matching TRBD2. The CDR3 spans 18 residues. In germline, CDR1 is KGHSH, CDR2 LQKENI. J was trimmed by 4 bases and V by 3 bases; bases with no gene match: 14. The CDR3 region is CASSPQPPSGRRYNEQFF. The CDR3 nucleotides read TGTGCCAGCTCACCCCAGCCCCCCAGCGGGAGAAGATACAATGAGCAGTTCTTC.

The CDR3 sequence: CASSYRGRNYGYTF. CDR3 coding DNA: TGTGCCAGCAGTTACAGGGGGAGGAACTATGGCTACACCTTC. The rearrangement links TRBV28 to TRBJ1-2; 8 nucleotides agree with TRBD1. Unmatched junction bases numbered 3, after V lost 4 bases and J lost 2 bases. In germline, CDR1 is MDHEN, CDR2 SYDVKM. The CDR3 covers 14 residues.

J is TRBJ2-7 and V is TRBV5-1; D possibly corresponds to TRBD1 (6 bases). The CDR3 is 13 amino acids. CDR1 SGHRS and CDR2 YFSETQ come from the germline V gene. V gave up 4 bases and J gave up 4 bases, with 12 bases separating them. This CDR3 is CASSLFTGYEQYF. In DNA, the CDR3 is TGCGCCAGCAGCCTATTCACAGGGTACGAGCAGTACTTC.

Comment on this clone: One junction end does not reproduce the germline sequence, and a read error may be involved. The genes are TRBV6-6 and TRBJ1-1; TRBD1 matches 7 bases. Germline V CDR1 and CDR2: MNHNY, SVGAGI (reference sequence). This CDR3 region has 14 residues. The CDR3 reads CASNLGTENTKAFF. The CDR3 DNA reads TGTGCCAGCAATTTGGGGACAGAGAACACTAAAGCTTTCTTT.

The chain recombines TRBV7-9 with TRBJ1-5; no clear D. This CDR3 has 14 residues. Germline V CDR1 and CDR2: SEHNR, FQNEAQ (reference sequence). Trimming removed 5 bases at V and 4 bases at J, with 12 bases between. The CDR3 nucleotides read TGTGCCAGCAGCGGGGAGGGCCCAAATCAGCCCCAGCATTTT. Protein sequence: CASSGEGPNQPQHF.

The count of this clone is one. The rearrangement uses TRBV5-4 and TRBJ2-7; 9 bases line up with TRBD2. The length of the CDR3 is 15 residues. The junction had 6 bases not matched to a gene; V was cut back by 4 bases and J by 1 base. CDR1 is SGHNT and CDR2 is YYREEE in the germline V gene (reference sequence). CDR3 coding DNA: TGTGCCAGCAGCCTTAGCGGGAGTGTTTCCTACGAGCAGTACTTC. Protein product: CASSLSGSVSYEQYF.

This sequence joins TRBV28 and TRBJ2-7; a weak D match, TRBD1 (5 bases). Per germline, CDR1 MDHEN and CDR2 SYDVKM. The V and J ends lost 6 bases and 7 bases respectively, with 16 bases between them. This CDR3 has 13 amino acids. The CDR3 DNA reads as TGTGCCAGCAGCCTGGGGCCTGAACTAGAGCAGTACTTC. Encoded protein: CASSLGPELEQYF. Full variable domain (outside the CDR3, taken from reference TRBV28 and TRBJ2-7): DVKVTQSSRYLVKRTGEKVFLECVQDMDHENMFWYRQDPGLGLRLIYFSYDVKMKEKGDIPEGYSVSREKKERFSLILESASTNQTSMYLCASSLGPELEQYFGPGTRLTVT.

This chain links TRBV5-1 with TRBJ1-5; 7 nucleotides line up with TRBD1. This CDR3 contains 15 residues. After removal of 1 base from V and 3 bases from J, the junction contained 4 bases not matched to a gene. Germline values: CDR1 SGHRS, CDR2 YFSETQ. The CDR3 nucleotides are TGCGCCAGCAGCTTGTTGGGGACAGACAATCAGCCCCAGCATTTT. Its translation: CASSLLGTDNQPQHF.

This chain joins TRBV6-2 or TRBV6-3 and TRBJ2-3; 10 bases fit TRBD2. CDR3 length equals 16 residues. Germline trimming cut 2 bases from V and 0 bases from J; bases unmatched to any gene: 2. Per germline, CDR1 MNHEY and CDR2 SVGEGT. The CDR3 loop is CASSYGLAASTDTQYF. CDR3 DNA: TGTGCCAGCAGTTACGGACTAGCGGCGAGCACAGATACGCAGTATTTT.

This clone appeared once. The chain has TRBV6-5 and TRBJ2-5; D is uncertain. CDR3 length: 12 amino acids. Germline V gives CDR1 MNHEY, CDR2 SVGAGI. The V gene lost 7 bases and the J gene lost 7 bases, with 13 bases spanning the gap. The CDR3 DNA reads TGTGCCAGCAAGGAGCCAATGGGGACCCAGTACTTC. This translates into CASKEPMGTQYF.

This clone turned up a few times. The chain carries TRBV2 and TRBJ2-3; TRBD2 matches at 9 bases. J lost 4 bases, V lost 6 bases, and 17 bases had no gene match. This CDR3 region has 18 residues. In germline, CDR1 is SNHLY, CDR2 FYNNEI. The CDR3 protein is CASSPKGLAGTLPDTQYF. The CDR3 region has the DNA TGTGCCAGCAGCCCCAAGGGCCTAGCGGGGACCCTCCCAGATACGCAGTATTTT.